Here is one T cell receptor (beta chain) with its context. Its specificity is not known. Time point indicated: pre-sensitization, week 0. This sample's treatment: therapeutic diphenylcyclopropenone sensitization with weekly scalp DPC. The template was total RNA from unfractionated whole blood. This entry belongs to a study of human T cells and chemical hapten exposure. Findings and limits, study-wide: With DPC sensitization, TCRs exceeding 1 in 1000 frequency showed no change.

Individual cDNA molecules received unique molecular identifiers in the library. TCRdb itself ran the RACE reads through MiXCR, one entry per CDR3 protein. The sample shows about 120,000 distinct CDR3 sequences, approximately 13% of them seen only once. CDR1 and CDR2 (germline): SGHNT, YENEEA. The length of the CDR3 is 11 residues. Between the trimmed V and J ends, which lost 5 bases and 6 bases, there was a span of 4 bases. The chain couples TRBV11-3 to TRBJ2-2; D call uncertain. Specimen: whole blood, collected in connection with sensitization to the hapten diphenylcyclopropenone (DPC). The sequence was collected from a woman aged 18-29 years with alopecia areata. Some clones in this sample may be carry-over from other donors' samples. The CDR3 loop is CASSVSGELFF. The CDR3 nucleotides read TGTGCCAGCAGCGTTTCCGGGGAGCTGTTTTTT.